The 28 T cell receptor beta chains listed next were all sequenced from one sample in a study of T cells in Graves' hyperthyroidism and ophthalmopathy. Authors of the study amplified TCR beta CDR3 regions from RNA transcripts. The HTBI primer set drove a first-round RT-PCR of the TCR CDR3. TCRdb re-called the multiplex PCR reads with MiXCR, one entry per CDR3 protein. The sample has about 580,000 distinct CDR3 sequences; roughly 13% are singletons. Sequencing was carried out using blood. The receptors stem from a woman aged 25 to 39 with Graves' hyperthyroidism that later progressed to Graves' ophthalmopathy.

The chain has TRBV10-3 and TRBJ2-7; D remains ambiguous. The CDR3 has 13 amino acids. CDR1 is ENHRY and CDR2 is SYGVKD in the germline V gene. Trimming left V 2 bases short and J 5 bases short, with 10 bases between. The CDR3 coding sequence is TGTGCCATCAGTGAGGGGAAGTTGAACGAGCAGTACTTC. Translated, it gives CAISEGKLNEQYF.

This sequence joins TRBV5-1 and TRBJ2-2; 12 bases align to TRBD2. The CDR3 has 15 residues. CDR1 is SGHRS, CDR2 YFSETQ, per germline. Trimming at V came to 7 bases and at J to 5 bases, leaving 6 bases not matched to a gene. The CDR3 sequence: CASATSGRRTGELFF. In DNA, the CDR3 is TGCGCCAGCGCCACTAGCGGGAGGAGAACCGGGGAGCTGTTTTTT. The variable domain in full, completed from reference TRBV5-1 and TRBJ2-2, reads KAGVTQTPRYLIKTRGQQVTLSCSPISGHRSVSWYQQTPGQGLQFLFEYFSETQRNKGNFPGRFSGRQFSNSRSEMNVSTLELGDSALYLCASATSGRRTGELFFGEGSRLTVL.

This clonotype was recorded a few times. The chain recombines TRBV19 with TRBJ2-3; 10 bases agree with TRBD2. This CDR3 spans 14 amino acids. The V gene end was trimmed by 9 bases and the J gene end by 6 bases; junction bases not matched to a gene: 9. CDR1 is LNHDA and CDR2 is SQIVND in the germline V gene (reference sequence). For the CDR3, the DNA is TGTGCCAGCAGACTAGCGGGTGGTTTGGATACGCAGTATTTT. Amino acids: CASRLAGGLDTQYF. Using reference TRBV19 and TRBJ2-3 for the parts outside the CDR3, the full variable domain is DGGITQSPKYLFRKEGQNVTLSCEQNLNHDAMYWYRQDPGQGLRLIYYSQIVNDFQKGDIAEGYSVSREKKESFPLTVTSAQKNPTAFYLCASRLAGGLDTQYFGPGTRLTVL.

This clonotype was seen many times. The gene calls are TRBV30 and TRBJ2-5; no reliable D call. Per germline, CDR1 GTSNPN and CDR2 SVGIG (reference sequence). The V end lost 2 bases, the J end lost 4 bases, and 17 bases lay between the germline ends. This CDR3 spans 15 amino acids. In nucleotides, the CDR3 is TGTGCCTGGAGTCTATCTACCCAAGGAAGAGAGACCCAGTACTTC. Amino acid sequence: CAWSLSTQGRETQYF.

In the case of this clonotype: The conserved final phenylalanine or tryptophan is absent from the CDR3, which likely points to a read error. The CDR3: CASSLATSGVTGELFL. In nucleotides, the CDR3 is TGCGCCAGCAGCTTGGCGACTAGCGGGGTCACCGGGGAGCTGTTTCTT. This chain joins TRBV5-1 and TRBJ2-2; 11 nucleotides line up with TRBD2. CDR3 length: 16 residues. J was trimmed by 4 bases and V by 0 bases; bases with no gene match: 2. CDR1 is SGHRS, CDR2 YFSETQ, per germline.

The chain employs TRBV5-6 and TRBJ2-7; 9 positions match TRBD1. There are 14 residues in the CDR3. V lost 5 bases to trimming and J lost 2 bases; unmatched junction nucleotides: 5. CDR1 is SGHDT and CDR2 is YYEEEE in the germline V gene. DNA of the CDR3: TGTGCCAGCAGGCGCCGGGACAGGGCCTACGAGCAGTACTTC. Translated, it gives CASRRRDRAYEQYF.

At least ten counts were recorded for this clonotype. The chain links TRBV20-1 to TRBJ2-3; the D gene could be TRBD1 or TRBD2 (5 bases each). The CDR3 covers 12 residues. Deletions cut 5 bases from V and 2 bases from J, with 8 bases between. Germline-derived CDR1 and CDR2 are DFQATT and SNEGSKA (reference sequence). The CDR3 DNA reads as TGCAGTGCTGGGGACCCCACAGATACGCAGTATTTT. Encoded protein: CSAGDPTDTQYF.

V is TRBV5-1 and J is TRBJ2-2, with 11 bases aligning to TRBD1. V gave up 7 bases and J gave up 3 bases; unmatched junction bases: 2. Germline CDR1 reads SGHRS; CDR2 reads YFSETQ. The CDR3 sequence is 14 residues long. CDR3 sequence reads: CASRDRGDTGELFF. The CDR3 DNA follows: TGCGCCAGCCGGGACAGGGGGGACACCGGGGAGCTGTTTTTT.

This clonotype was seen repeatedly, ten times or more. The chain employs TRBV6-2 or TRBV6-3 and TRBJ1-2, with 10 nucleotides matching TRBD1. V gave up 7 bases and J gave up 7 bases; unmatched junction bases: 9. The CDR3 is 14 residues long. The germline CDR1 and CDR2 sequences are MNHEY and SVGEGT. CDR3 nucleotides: TGTGCCAGCAATCCGGGACAGGGGAGGCTTGGCTACACCTTC. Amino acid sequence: CASNPGQGRLGYTF.

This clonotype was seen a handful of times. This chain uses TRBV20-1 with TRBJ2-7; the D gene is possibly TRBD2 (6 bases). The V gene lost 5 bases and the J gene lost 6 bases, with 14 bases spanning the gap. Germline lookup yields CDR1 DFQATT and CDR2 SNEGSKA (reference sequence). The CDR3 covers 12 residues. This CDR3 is CSAGSRGGEQYF. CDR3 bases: TGCAGTGCTGGGTCAAGGGGAGGCGAGCAGTACTTC.

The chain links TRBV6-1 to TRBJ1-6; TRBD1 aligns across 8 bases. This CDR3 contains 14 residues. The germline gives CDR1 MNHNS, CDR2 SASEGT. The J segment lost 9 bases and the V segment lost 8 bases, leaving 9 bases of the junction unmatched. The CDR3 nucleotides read TGTGCCAGCTTAGGGGGACAGGTTGGTTCACCCCTCCACTTT. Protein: CASLGGQVGSPLHF.

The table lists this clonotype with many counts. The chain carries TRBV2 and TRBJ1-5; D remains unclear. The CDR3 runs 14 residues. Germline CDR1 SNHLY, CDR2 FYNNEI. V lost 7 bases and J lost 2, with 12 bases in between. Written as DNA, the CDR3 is TGTGCCAGCATGCCCGACCTGGGCAATCAGCCCCAGCATTTT. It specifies CASMPDLGNQPQHF.

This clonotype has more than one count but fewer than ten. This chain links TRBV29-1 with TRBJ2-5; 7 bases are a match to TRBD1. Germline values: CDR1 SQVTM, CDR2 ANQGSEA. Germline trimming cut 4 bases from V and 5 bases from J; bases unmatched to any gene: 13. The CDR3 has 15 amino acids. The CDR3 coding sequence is TGCAGCGTTGTTGGGCTTGAGGGGGCGCGGGAGACCCAGTACTTC. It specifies CSVVGLEGARETQYF.

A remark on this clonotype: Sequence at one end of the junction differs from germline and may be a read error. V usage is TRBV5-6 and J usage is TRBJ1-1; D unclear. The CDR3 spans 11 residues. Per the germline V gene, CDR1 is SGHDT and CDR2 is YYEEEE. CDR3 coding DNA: TGTGCCAACAGCTTGGGGTCTGAAGCTTTCTTT. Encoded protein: CANSLGSEAFF.

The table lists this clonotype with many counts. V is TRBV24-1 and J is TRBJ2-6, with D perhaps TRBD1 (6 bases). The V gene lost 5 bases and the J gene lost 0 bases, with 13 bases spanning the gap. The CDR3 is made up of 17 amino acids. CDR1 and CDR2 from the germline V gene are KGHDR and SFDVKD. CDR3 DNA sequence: TGTGCCACCAGTGGGGCAGGGGATAGCTCTGGGGCCAACGTCCTGACTTTC. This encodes CATSGAGDSSGANVLTF.

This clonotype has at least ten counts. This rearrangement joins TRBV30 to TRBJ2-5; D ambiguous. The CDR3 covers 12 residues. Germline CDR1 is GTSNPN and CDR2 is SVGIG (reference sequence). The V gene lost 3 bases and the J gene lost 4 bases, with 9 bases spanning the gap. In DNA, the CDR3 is TGTGCCTGGAGCGGACCCGGAGAGACCCAGTACTTC. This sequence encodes CAWSGPGETQYF.

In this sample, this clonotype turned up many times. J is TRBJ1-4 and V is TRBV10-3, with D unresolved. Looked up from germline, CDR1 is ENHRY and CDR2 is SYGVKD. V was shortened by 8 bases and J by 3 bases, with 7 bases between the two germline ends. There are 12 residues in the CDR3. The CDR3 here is CAIGQPNEKLFF. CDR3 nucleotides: TGTGCCATCGGGCAGCCTAATGAAAAACTGTTTTTT.

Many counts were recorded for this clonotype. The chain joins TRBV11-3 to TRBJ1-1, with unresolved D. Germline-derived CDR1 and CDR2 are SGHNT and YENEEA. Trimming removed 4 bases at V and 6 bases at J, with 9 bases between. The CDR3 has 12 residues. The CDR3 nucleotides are TGTGCCAGCAGCTCGGGCTCCGCTGAAGCTTTCTTT. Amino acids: CASSSGSAEAFF. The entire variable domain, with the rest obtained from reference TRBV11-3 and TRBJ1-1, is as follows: EAGVVQSPRYKIIEKKQPVAFWCNPISGHNTLYWYLQNLGQGPELLIRYENEEAVDDSQLPKDRFSAERLKGVDSTLKIQPAELGDSAVYLCASSSGSAEAFFGQGTRLTVV.

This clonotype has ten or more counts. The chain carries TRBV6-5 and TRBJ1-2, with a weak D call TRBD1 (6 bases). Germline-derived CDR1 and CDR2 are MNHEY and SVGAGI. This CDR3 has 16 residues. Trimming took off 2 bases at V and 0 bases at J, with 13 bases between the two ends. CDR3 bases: TGTGCCAGCAGTTACAAGGGGGGGCCGCCTAACTATGGCTACACCTTC. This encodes CASSYKGGPPNYGYTF.

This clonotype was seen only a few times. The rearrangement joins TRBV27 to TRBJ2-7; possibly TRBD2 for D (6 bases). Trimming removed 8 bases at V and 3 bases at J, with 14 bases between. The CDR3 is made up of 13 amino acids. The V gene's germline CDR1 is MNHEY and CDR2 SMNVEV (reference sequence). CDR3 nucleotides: TGTGCCAGCCGTGGAGGGCCCCACTACGAGCAGTACTTC. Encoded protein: CASRGGPHYEQYF.

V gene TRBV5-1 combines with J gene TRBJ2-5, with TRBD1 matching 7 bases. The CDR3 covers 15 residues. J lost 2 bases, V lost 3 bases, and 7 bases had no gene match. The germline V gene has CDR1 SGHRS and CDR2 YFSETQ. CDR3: CASSSRTGTQETQYF. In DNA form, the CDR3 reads TGCGCCAGCAGCTCAAGGACAGGTACACAAGAGACCCAGTACTTC.

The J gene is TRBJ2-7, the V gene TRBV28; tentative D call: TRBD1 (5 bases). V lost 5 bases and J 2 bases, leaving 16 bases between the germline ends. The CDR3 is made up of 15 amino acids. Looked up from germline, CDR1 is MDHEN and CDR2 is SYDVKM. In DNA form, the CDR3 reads TGTGCCAGCAGTGCCCTGCAGGGTGGAACCTACGAGCAGTACTTC. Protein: CASSALQGGTYEQYF. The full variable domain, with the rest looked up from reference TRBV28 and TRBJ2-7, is DVKVTQSSRYLVKRTGEKVFLECVQDMDHENMFWYRQDPGLGLRLIYFSYDVKMKEKGDIPEGYSVSREKKERFSLILESASTNQTSMYLCASSALQGGTYEQYFGPGTRLTVT.

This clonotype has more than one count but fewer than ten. The CDR3, as DNA: TGTGCCAGCAGTCGTCAGGGGAAGAGCAATCAGCCCCAGCATTTT. Residues: CASSRQGKSNQPQHF. The chain uses TRBV12-3 or TRBV12-4 and TRBJ1-5, with D perhaps matching TRBD1 (6 bases). V was trimmed by 5 bases and J by 1 base, leaving 12 bases between them. The CDR3 runs 15 residues.

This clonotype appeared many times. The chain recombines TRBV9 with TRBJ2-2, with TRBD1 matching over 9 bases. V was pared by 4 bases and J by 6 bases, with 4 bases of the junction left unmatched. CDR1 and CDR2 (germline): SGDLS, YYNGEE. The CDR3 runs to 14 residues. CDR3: CASSSRTGAGELFF. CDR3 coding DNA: TGTGCCAGCAGCTCGCGGACAGGGGCCGGGGAGCTGTTTTTT.

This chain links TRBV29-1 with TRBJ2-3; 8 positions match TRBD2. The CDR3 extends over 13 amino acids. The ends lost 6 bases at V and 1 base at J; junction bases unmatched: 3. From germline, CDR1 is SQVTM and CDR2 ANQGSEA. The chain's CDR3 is CSVAGGRTDTQYF. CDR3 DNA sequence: TGCAGCGTGGCGGGAGGTCGCACAGATACGCAGTATTTT.

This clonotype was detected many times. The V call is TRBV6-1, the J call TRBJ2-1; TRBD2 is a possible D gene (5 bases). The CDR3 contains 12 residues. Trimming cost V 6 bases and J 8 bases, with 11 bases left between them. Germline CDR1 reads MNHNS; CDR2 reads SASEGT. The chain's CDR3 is CASRSLADEQFF. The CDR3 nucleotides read TGTGCCAGCAGATCTCTAGCAGATGAGCAGTTCTTC.

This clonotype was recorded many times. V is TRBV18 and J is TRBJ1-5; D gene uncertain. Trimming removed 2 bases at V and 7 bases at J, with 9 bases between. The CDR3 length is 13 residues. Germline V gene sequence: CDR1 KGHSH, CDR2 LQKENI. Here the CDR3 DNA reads TGTGCCAGCTCACCAGATTTAGAGCAGCCCCAGCATTTT. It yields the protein CASSPDLEQPQHF. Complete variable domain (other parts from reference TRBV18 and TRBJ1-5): NAGVMQNPRHLVRRRGQEARLRCSPMKGHSHVYWYRQLPEEGLKFMVYLQKENIIDESGMPKERFSAEFPKEGPSILRIQQVVRGDSAAYFCASSPDLEQPQHFGDGTRLSIL.

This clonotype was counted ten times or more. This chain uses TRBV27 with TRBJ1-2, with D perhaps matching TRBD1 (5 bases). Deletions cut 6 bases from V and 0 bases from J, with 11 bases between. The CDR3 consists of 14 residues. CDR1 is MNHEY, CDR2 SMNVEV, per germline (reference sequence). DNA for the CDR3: TGTGCCAGCAGGCAGGGATTTTCTAACTATGGCTACACCTTC. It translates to CASRQGFSNYGYTF.